This record looks at one T cell receptor beta chain sequence and its context. This sample is drawn from a study of blood T cell repertoires in COVID-19. Study as a whole: Donors in the United States, Italy and Spain gave samples during acute or convalescent COVID-19. In each case, the material was cDNA or gDNA derived from T cells, B-cell-depleted T cells, or PBMCs.

Per the original data handling: The authors estimated nucleated cell counts from reference gene primer amplification. TCRdb's copy holds only in-frame clones and misses some; the assay was immunoSEQ multiplex PCR. The DNA was the basis for D and trimming; V, J and clone size are from that table. The data hold a few hundred thousand clones, with 83% observed a single time. The CDR3 runs to 17 residues. CDR1 SGHTA and CDR2 FQGNSA come from the germline V gene. The V segment lost 2 bases and the J segment 2 bases; nucleotides outside the gene matches: 9. The source material was peripheral blood. The receptor was derived from a woman between 50 and 59 years old with acute or convalescent COVID-19. The J gene is TRBJ1-5, the V gene TRBV7-2; 7 nucleotides align to TRBD1. CDR3 residues: CASSLNTGAAGNQPQHF. CDR3 bases: TGTGCCAGCAGCTTAAATACAGGGGCCGCGGGCAATCAGCCCCAGCATTTT. The whole variable domain, remainder taken from reference TRBV7-2 and TRBJ1-5, is GAGVSQSPSNKVTEKGKDVELRCDPISGHTALYWYRQSLGQGLEFLIYFQGNSAPDKSGLPSDRFSAERTGGSVSTLTIQRTQQEDSAVYLCASSLNTGAAGNQPQHFGDGTRLSIL.